Below, 27 T cell receptor beta chains from the same sample are listed, as sequenced in a study of blood T cell repertoires in COVID-19. Here immunoSEQ multiplex PCR was the method, and the copy in TCRdb shows in-frame clones only, minus some. The repertoire holds approximately 260,000 clones, with around 83% as singletons. Sequencing used PBMCs or T cells enriched from blood (not recorded which). The receptors stem from a woman in her forties or fifties who had been exposed to COVID-19.

This rearrangement joins TRBV27 to TRBJ1-2, with 8 bases fitting TRBD1. This CDR3 region has 14 residues. Trimming removed 6 bases from V and 6 bases from J; junction bases left unmatched: 9. From germline, CDR1 is MNHEY and CDR2 SMNVEV (reference sequence). This CDR3 reads CASSSGQGRDGYTF. The CDR3 DNA is TGTGCCAGCAGCAGCGGACAGGGTCGGGATGGCTACACCTTC.

This clone has just a few counts. V usage is TRBV9 and J usage is TRBJ1-1; tentatively, D is TRBD1 (6 bases). CDR1 and CDR2 from the germline V gene are SGDLS and YYNGEE. Trimming cost V 3 bases and J 1 base, with 10 bases left between them. CDR3 length: 14 amino acids. CDR3 protein: CASSEGQQNTEAFF. DNA of the CDR3: TGTGCCAGCAGCGAAGGACAGCAGAACACTGAAGCTTTCTTT.

The rearrangement uses TRBV5-4 and TRBJ1-6; maybe TRBD1 (6 bases). The germline CDR1 and CDR2 sequences are SGHNT and YYREEE (reference sequence). V was clipped by 1 base and J by 6 bases, with 8 bases between them. The CDR3 runs 14 residues. In nucleotides, the CDR3 is TGTGCCAGCAGCTTGACAGGGATTAATTCACCCCTCCACTTT. Residues: CASSLTGINSPLHF.

This clone appeared a single time. J is TRBJ2-5 and V is TRBV7-6; 10 bases align to TRBD2. Looked up from germline, CDR1 is SGHVS and CDR2 is FNYEAQ. The CDR3 consists of 14 residues. V gave up 4 bases and J gave up 7 bases; unmatched junction bases: 6. The CDR3 coding sequence is TGTGCCAGCAGCTATAGCGGGGGGCAGGGGACCCAGTACTTC. Translation: CASSYSGGQGTQYF.

The rearrangement uses TRBV19 and TRBJ2-3; no clear D gene. V gave up 5 bases and J gave up 0 bases, with 15 bases separating them. The CDR3 consists of 16 residues. CDR1 is LNHDA and CDR2 is SQIVND in the germline V gene (reference sequence). As DNA, the CDR3 is TGTGCCAGTAGTGTCGGCAGGCACACTAGCACAGATACGCAGTATTTT. It specifies CASSVGRHTSTDTQYF.

V and J are TRBV11-2 and TRBJ2-7, with D unresolved. Per germline, CDR1 SGHAT and CDR2 FQNNGV. The CDR3 consists of 11 residues. V gave up 3 bases and J gave up 6 bases, with 6 bases separating them. The CDR3 spells CASSLSGEQYF. The CDR3 DNA reads as TGTGCCAGCAGCTTGTCAGGCGAGCAGTACTTC.

This chain uses TRBV5-5 with TRBJ2-1; 7 nucleotides match TRBD2. The CDR3 is 12 amino acids. V trimming: 8 bases; J trimming: 10 bases; junction bases outside the gene matches: 9. From germline, CDR1 is SGHKS and CDR2 YYEKEE (reference sequence). In DNA form, the CDR3 reads TGTGCCAGTTCTATCGCGGGGGTCGAGCAGTTCTTC. It yields the protein CASSIAGVEQFF. The full variable domain, rest sourced from reference TRBV5-5 and TRBJ2-1, is DAGVTQSPTHLIKTRGQQVTLRCSPISGHKSVSWYQQVLGQGPQFIFQYYEKEERGRGNFPDRFSARQFPNYSSELNVNALLLGDSALYLCASSIAGVEQFFGPGTRLTVL.

Only one count was recorded for this clone. For the CDR3, the DNA is TGTGCCACCAGTGATTTGCGAGGCTCTGAAGCTTTCTTT. Encoded protein: CATSDLRGSEAFF. The chain joins TRBV24-1 to TRBJ1-1; D ambiguous. Germline V gene sequence: CDR1 KGHDR, CDR2 SFDVKD. V lost 0 bases to trimming and J lost 6 bases, with 7 bases between them. CDR3 length: 13 amino acids.

This chain connects TRBV18 to TRBJ1-2, with D possibly matching TRBD1 (6 bases). V lost 2 bases and J lost 9, with 19 bases in between. The CDR3 extends over 15 amino acids. Germline V gene data show CDR1 as KGHSH and CDR2 as LQKENI. CDR3 sequence reads: CASSPTGGPTPSYTF. The CDR3 bases are TGTGCCAGCTCACCAACGGGGGGCCCGACCCCAAGCTACACCTTC.

The rearrangement uses TRBV7-9 and TRBJ2-5; tentatively, D is TRBD2 (5 bases). Germline CDR1 is SEHNR and CDR2 is FQNEAQ (reference sequence). V shed 8 bases and J shed 7 bases, with 17 bases lying between them. The CDR3 has 13 residues. The chain's CDR3 is CASGLPSGATQYF. As DNA, the CDR3 is TGTGCCAGCGGGCTGCCGAGCGGCGCGACCCAGTACTTC.

The chain is built from TRBV10-3 and TRBJ2-2; D may be TRBD1 (7 bases). The CDR3 is made up of 18 amino acids. Germline V gene data show CDR1 as ENHRY and CDR2 as SYGVKD. V lost 2 bases and J 2 bases, leaving 18 bases between the germline ends. CDR3 sequence: CAISEPRGQGGNTGELFF. CDR3 DNA: TGTGCCATCAGTGAGCCCAGGGGCCAGGGGGGCAACACCGGGGAGCTGTTTTTT.

This clone was seen a handful of times. The same CDR3 is also encoded by other DNA sequences in this sample. The rearrangement uses TRBV28 and TRBJ1-2, with D unresolved. Trimming shortened V by 5 bases and J by 3 bases, and 10 bases separated the two germline ends. Germline CDR1 reads MDHEN; CDR2 reads SYDVKM. This CDR3 contains 13 residues. The CDR3 is CASSPEEDYGYTF. CDR3 sequence (DNA): TGTGCCAGCAGTCCGGAGGAAGACTATGGCTACACCTTC.

This chain connects TRBV9 to TRBJ1-2; the D gene is possibly TRBD1 (6 bases). Germline-derived CDR1 and CDR2 are SGDLS and YYNGEE. This CDR3 has 14 residues. V was pared by 0 bases and J by 4 bases, with 10 bases between. The CDR3 reads CASSVGAGVYGYTF. CDR3 DNA: TGTGCCAGCAGCGTAGGGGCAGGGGTCTATGGCTACACCTTC.

This clone was detected only a few times. The rearrangement joins TRBV18 to TRBJ1-5, with a possible D match to TRBD1 (6 bases). The germline V gene encodes CDR1 KGHSH and CDR2 LQKENI. This CDR3 contains 18 residues. V was pared by 2 bases and J by 1 base, with 18 bases between. As DNA, the CDR3 is TGTGCCAGCTCACCATTCGGCGGGGGCGGTGGAAGCAATCAGCCCCAGCATTTT. Translated, it gives CASSPFGGGGGSNQPQHF.

The V gene is TRBV5-4, the J gene TRBJ2-7; 7 nucleotides agree with TRBD1. CDR3 length equals 12 residues. CDR1 is SGHNT and CDR2 is YYREEE in the germline V gene (reference sequence). V trimming: 7 bases; J trimming: 2 bases; junction bases outside the gene matches: 3. The DNA for the CDR3 is TGTGCCAGCTCTGGGACAGCCTACGAGCAGTACTTC. Protein sequence: CASSGTAYEQYF.

The V call is TRBV5-5, the J call TRBJ2-5; tentative D call: TRBD2 (7 bases). V was shortened by 4 bases and J by 3 bases, with 13 bases between the two germline ends. Per germline, CDR1 SGHKS and CDR2 YYEKEE (reference sequence). This CDR3 region has 14 residues. The CDR3 DNA sequence: TGTGCCAGCAGCCCGGGGGGCTGGGAAGAGACCCAGTACTTC. Translation: CASSPGGWEETQYF.

The chain joins TRBV27 to TRBJ1-2; weak D call: TRBD1 (5 bases). Germline CDR1 MNHEY, CDR2 SMNVEV (reference sequence). This CDR3 spans 16 amino acids. V was shortened by 5 bases and J by 0 bases, with 16 bases between the two germline ends. As DNA, the CDR3 is TGTGCCAGCAGTCCGGGCGGGGACCGAACTAACTATGGCTACACCTTC. This sequence encodes CASSPGGDRTNYGYTF.

Comment on this clone: The same CDR3 also results from other DNA sequences found in this sample. The chain joins TRBV2 to TRBJ1-5; 8 bases agree with TRBD1. CDR1 and CDR2 from the germline V gene are SNHLY and FYNNEI. CDR3 length: 14 residues. Trimming removed 6 bases from V and 4 bases from J; junction bases left unmatched: 5. The CDR3 loop is CASRGDRGNQPQHF. The CDR3 nucleotides read TGTGCCAGCAGGGGAGACAGGGGAAATCAGCCCCAGCATTTT.

The gene calls are TRBV27 and TRBJ1-2; 8 nucleotides match TRBD1. The CDR3 sequence is 13 residues long. J gave up 9 bases and V 3 bases, and 6 bases lay outside the gene matches. Germline V gene data show CDR1 as MNHEY and CDR2 as SMNVEV (reference sequence). The CDR3 region has the DNA TGTGCCAGCAGTTTCGGTCAGGGGGCGAGCTACACCTTC. Its translation is CASSFGQGASYTF.

V usage is TRBV4-1 and J usage is TRBJ2-1; 9 nucleotides align to TRBD1. The CDR3 consists of 16 residues. The germline gives CDR1 MGHRA, CDR2 YSYEKL. V shed 3 bases, J shed 7 bases, and the junction held 10 bases outside the gene matches. The CDR3 is CASSQVQGAYGNEQFF. The CDR3 DNA reads TGCGCCAGCAGCCAGGTACAGGGGGCGTACGGGAATGAGCAGTTCTTC.

The rearrangement uses TRBV6-5 and TRBJ1-2; TRBD1 matches 7 bases. After removal of 7 bases from V and 9 bases from J, the junction contained 17 bases not matched to a gene. Germline CDR1 is MNHEY and CDR2 is SVGAGI. The CDR3 runs 15 residues. This CDR3 reads CASIFTPDREASYTF. The CDR3 DNA reads TGTGCCAGCATCTTTACCCCCGACAGGGAGGCAAGCTACACCTTC.

The gene calls are TRBV4-1 and TRBJ2-2, with a tentative D call TRBD1 (6 bases). Trimming took off 4 bases at V and 3 bases at J, with 12 bases between the two ends. The CDR3 is made up of 15 amino acids. Germline CDR1 MGHRA, CDR2 YSYEKL. The CDR3 loop is CASSPGDLYTGELFF. The CDR3, as DNA: TGCGCCAGCAGCCCAGGGGACCTCTACACCGGGGAGCTGTTTTTT.

The rearrangement joins TRBV27 to TRBJ2-7; the match to TRBD2 covers 11 bases. The CDR3 contains 15 residues. Germline CDR1 and CDR2: MNHEY and SMNVEV (reference sequence). V shed 5 bases and J 5 bases; nucleotides not matched to a gene: 8. The CDR3 DNA follows: TGTGCCAGCAGTATTACTAGCGGGGGTGCCCACGAGCAGTACTTC. This translates into CASSITSGGAHEQYF.

The chain has TRBV28 and TRBJ2-3, with a possible D match to TRBD2 (5 bases). This CDR3 comprises 17 residues. The ends were cut back, 6 bases at V and 2 bases at J, with 21 bases in the middle. Germline CDR1 reads MDHEN; CDR2 reads SYDVKM. CDR3 in DNA: TGTGCCAGCAGGGGATCGGGATCGCGACCGTTCACAGATACGCAGTATTTT. It encodes CASRGSGSRPFTDTQYF.

V and J are TRBV29-1 and TRBJ2-3; 7 nucleotides align to TRBD1. CDR1 and CDR2 from the germline V gene are SQVTM and ANQGSEA. The CDR3 has 14 residues. V was pared by 7 bases and J by 5 bases, with 12 bases of the junction left unmatched. The CDR3 spells CSATGPNWRDTQYF. DNA for the CDR3: TGCAGCGCGACAGGGCCAAACTGGAGAGATACGCAGTATTTT.

CDR3 amino acids: CASSLWGYRAAYEQYF. CDR3 DNA sequence: TGTGCCAGCAGTTTATGGGGATACAGGGCAGCCTACGAGCAGTACTTC. The chain uses TRBV6-2 or TRBV6-3 and TRBJ2-7, with a tentative D call TRBD1 (6 bases). CDR1 is MNHEY and CDR2 is SVGEGT in the germline V gene. The CDR3 sequence is 16 residues long. Trimming pared 4 bases from V and 2 bases from J, leaving 18 bases between.

This clone occurred once. This same CDR3 is encoded by further DNA sequences in the sample. The chain recombines TRBV5-6 with TRBJ1-4, with 9 nucleotides matching TRBD1. V shed 4 bases and J 8 bases; nucleotides not matched to a gene: 6. Germline V gives CDR1 SGHDT, CDR2 YYEEEE. The length of the CDR3 is 14 residues. The CDR3 reads CASSLQGAWEKLFF. CDR3 nucleotide sequence: TGTGCCAGCAGCCTACAGGGGGCGTGGGAAAAACTGTTTTTT.